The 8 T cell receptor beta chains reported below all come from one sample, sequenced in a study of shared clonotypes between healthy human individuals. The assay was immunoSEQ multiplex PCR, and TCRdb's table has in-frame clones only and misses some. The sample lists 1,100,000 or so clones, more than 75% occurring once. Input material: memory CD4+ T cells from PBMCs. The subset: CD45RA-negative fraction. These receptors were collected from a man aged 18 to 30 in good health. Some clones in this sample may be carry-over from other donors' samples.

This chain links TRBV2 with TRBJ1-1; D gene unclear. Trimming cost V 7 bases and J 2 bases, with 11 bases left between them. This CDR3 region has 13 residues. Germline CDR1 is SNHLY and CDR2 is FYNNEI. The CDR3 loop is CASKKEVNTEAFF. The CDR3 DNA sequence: TGTGCCAGCAAGAAAGAGGTAAACACTGAAGCTTTCTTT.

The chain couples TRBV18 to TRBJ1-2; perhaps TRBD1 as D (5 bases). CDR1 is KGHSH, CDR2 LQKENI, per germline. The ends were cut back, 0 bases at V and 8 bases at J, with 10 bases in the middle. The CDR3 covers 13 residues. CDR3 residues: CASSPPDRGGYTF. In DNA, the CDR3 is TGTGCCAGCTCACCACCTGATAGGGGCGGCTACACCTTC.

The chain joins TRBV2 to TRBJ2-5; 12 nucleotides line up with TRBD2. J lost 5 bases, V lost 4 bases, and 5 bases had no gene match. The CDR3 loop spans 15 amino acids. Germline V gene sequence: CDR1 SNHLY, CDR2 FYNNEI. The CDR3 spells CASSGTSGKFETQYF. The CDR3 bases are TGTGCCAGCAGTGGGACTAGCGGGAAGTTTGAGACCCAGTACTTC.

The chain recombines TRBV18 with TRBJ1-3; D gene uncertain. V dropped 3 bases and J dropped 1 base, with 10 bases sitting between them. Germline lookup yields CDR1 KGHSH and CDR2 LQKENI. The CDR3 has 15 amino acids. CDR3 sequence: CASSPLAGSGNTIYF. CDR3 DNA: TGTGCCAGCTCACCCTTGGCGGGGTCTGGAAACACCATATATTTT.

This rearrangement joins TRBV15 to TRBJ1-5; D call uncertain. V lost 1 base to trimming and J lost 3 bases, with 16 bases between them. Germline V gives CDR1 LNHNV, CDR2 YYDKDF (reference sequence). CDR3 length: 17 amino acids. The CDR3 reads CATSRARTEGLNQPQHF. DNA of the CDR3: TGTGCCACCAGCAGAGCTCGGACGGAGGGCCTCAATCAGCCCCAGCATTTT. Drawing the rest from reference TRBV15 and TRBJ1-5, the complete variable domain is DAMVIQNPRYQVTQFGKPVTLSCSQTLNHNVMYWYQQKSSQAPKLLFHYYDKDFNNEADTPDNFQSRRPNTSFCFLDIRSPGLGDTAMYLCATSRARTEGLNQPQHFGDGTRLSIL.

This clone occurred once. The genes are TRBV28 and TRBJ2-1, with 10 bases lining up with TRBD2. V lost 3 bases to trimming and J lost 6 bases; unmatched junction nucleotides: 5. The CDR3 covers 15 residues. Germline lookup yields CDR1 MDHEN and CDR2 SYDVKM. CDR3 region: CASSLVPSGSNEQFF. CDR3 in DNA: TGTGCCAGCAGTTTGGTTCCTAGCGGGAGCAATGAGCAGTTCTTC.

In DNA form, the CDR3 reads TGTGCCTGGAGTGGTCGTACCCGGACCAAGGGCTACACCTTC. This codes for CAWSGRTRTKGYTF. The genes are TRBV30 and TRBJ1-2; no reliable D call. V gave up 1 base and J gave up 8 bases, with 17 bases separating them. Germline assignment: CDR1 GTSNPN and CDR2 SVGIG (reference sequence). The CDR3 is 14 amino acids.

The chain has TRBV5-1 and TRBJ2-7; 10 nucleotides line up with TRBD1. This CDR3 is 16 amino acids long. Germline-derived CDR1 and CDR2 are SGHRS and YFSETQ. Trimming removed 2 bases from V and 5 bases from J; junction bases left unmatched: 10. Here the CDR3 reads CASSLQGTGEIHEQYF. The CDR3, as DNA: TGCGCCAGCAGCTTACAAGGGACAGGGGAGATCCACGAGCAGTACTTC.